The 2 T cell receptor beta chains below all came from one sample that was sequenced in a study of identical twins' blood T cells. TCRdb fed the 5' RACE reads into MiXCR, producing one record per CDR3 protein. The sample shows 400,000 or so distinct CDR3 sequences, 28% of them seen only once. The sample consisted of PBMCs. Every receptor here comes from a woman aged 18 to 50 in good health.

This clonotype appeared a single time. This rearrangement joins TRBV5-1 to TRBJ1-2; D unclear. Germline CDR1 SGHRS, CDR2 YFSETQ. Trimming pared 1 base from V and 8 bases from J, leaving 9 bases between. The CDR3 consists of 12 residues. The CDR3: CASSLIGEGYTF. The CDR3 DNA reads TGCGCCAGCAGCTTGATTGGGGAGGGCTACACCTTC.

The gene calls are TRBV7-2 and TRBJ1-2; TRBD1 is a possible D gene (6 bases). Germline CDR1 is SGHTA and CDR2 is FQGNSA. Trimming removed 1 base at V and 4 bases at J, with 16 bases between. The CDR3 is made up of 16 amino acids. CDR3 sequence (DNA): TGTGCCAGCAGCTTAGGCCCAAGGGGGTTGGGCTATGGCTACACCTTC. This encodes CASSLGPRGLGYGYTF.